One sample yielded the 25 T cell receptor beta chains listed below, sequenced in a study of cytomegalovirus exposure and HLA in healthy donors. The PCR used 60 Vbeta and 13 Jbeta primers. Some clones are missing from TCRdb's copy, which holds only in-frame ones; the method was immunoSEQ multiplex PCR. Of around 150,000 clones in the sample, approximately 79% were seen once. Sequencing was done on a sample of PBMCs. All receptors come from a man aged 35 to 55 in good health and CMV-seropositive.

The V and J genes are TRBV7-9 and TRBJ2-7; TRBD2 matches at 8 bases. Germline CDR1 SEHNR, CDR2 FQNEAQ (reference sequence). With 2 bases clipped from V and 2 bases from J, the junction kept 8 bases outside the gene matches. The CDR3 has 16 residues. The CDR3 sequence: CASSLRSGGSAYEQYF. The CDR3 DNA reads TGTGCCAGCAGCTTAAGGAGCGGGGGCTCCGCCTACGAGCAGTACTTC.

The gene calls are TRBV7-9 and TRBJ1-3, with TRBD1 matching over 8 bases. V shed 6 bases, J shed 0 bases, and the junction held 1 base outside the gene matches. Germline lookup yields CDR1 SEHNR and CDR2 FQNEAQ (reference sequence). The CDR3 length is 14 residues. The CDR3 is CASRTGGSGNTIYF. The CDR3 DNA reads TGTGCCAGCAGAACAGGGGGCTCTGGAAACACCATATATTTT.

The rearrangement uses TRBV9 and TRBJ2-2; 7 bases map to TRBD1. CDR3 length equals 16 residues. Germline lookup yields CDR1 SGDLS and CDR2 YYNGEE. V shed 6 bases, J shed 8 bases, and the junction held 16 bases outside the gene matches. The CDR3, as DNA: TGTGCCAGCACCTCCTCCCGGCGAGGGGGCCAGGGGGAGCTGTTTTTT. Amino acids: CASTSSRRGGQGELFF.

DNA of the CDR3: TGTGCCTGGAGTCTTTGGGGCAGCAAGGATGAGCAGTTCTTC. Protein product: CAWSLWGSKDEQFF. The chain employs TRBV30 and TRBJ2-1; D may be TRBD1 (5 bases). CDR1 GTSNPN and CDR2 SVGIG come from the germline V gene (reference sequence). V was shortened by 2 bases and J by 8 bases, with 16 bases between the two germline ends. The CDR3 extends over 14 amino acids.

The table lists this clone with a few counts. This rearrangement joins TRBV11-2 to TRBJ2-1; maybe TRBD1 (6 bases). This CDR3 is 12 amino acids long. Germline-derived CDR1 and CDR2 are SGHAT and FQNNGV. With 8 bases removed from V and 4 bases from J, the gap between germline ends came to 9 bases. DNA for the CDR3: TGTGCCAGCGGCGGACAGTACAATGAGCAGTTCTTC. Protein product: CASGGQYNEQFF.

The gene calls are TRBV5-1 and TRBJ2-3; D uncertain. The CDR3 extends over 15 amino acids. Trimming shortened V by 4 bases and J by 4 bases, and 16 bases separated the two germline ends. The germline V gene has CDR1 SGHRS and CDR2 YFSETQ. The CDR3 reads CASSPSVRQADTQYF. For the CDR3, the DNA is TGCGCCAGCAGCCCGTCTGTTCGGCAGGCAGATACGCAGTATTTT. Full variable domain (outside the CDR3, taken from reference TRBV5-1 and TRBJ2-3): KAGVTQTPRYLIKTRGQQVTLSCSPISGHRSVSWYQQTPGQGLQFLFEYFSETQRNKGNFPGRFSGRQFSNSRSEMNVSTLELGDSALYLCASSPSVRQADTQYFGPGTRLTVL.

This chain uses TRBV7-6 with TRBJ2-1; weak D call: TRBD2 (5 bases). Germline V gene lookup returns CDR1 SGHVS and CDR2 FNYEAQ. The V and J ends lost 5 bases and 6 bases respectively, with 14 bases between them. This CDR3 is 14 amino acids long. CDR3 nucleotides: TGTGCCAGCAGCCCAGACTATGCCGGCAATGAGCAGTTCTTC. Protein: CASSPDYAGNEQFF.

The chain has TRBV6-5 and TRBJ2-1; 11 nucleotides align to TRBD1. The germline gives CDR1 MNHEY, CDR2 SVGAGI. J was trimmed by 12 bases and V by 2 bases; bases with no gene match: 3. CDR3 length: 13 amino acids. CDR3 region: CASSYTGTGGQFF. Here the CDR3 DNA reads TGTGCCAGCAGTTACACTGGGACAGGGGGGCAGTTCTTC.

The chain combines TRBV2 with TRBJ2-1; TRBD2 aligns across 9 bases. There are 14 residues in the CDR3. Germline lookup yields CDR1 SNHLY and CDR2 FYNNEI. V shed 7 bases and J 4 bases; nucleotides not matched to a gene: 5. CDR3 protein: CASTSGGIYNEQFF. DNA of the CDR3: TGTGCCAGCACAAGCGGGGGGATTTACAATGAGCAGTTCTTC.

The chain uses TRBV2 and TRBJ1-5; D is perhaps TRBD1 (5 bases). The germline gives CDR1 SNHLY, CDR2 FYNNEI. The CDR3 spans 15 residues. The V gene lost 1 base and the J gene lost 0 bases, with 7 bases spanning the gap. DNA of the CDR3: TGTGCCAGCAGTGAAGGACAGATTAGCAATCAGCCCCAGCATTTT. It encodes CASSEGQISNQPQHF.

The V and J genes are TRBV7-2 and TRBJ2-2; 10 nucleotides agree with TRBD2. V dropped 0 bases and J dropped 2; count of bases not matched to a gene: 6. The germline gives CDR1 SGHTA, CDR2 FQGNSA. There are 18 residues in the CDR3. CDR3 loop: CASSLASGGVGNTGELFF. DNA for the CDR3: TGTGCCAGCAGCTTAGCCAGCGGGGGGGTTGGCAACACCGGGGAGCTGTTTTTT.

This clone was detected once. The chain couples TRBV7-3 to TRBJ2-2; TRBD2 aligns across 12 bases. Germline-derived CDR1 and CDR2 are SGHTA and FQGTGA. The CDR3 totals 17 residues. The V and J ends lost 4 bases and 2 bases, in that order; junction bases with no gene match: 5. This CDR3 is CASSSGLAGSNTGELFF. CDR3 coding DNA: TGTGCCAGCAGCTCCGGACTAGCGGGGAGTAACACCGGGGAGCTGTTTTTT.

The gene calls are TRBV29-1 and TRBJ1-1, with D perhaps TRBD1 (5 bases). This CDR3 contains 10 residues. The germline V gene has CDR1 SQVTM and CDR2 ANQGSEA. Trimming took 6 bases from V and 5 from J, leaving 7 bases between them. The CDR3 DNA sequence: TGCAGCGTCAGGGTTACTGAAGCTTTCTTT. This gives the protein CSVRVTEAFF.

This clone has a handful of counts. This sequence joins TRBV30 and TRBJ1-6; no reliable D call. Looked up from germline, CDR1 is GTSNPN and CDR2 is SVGIG (reference sequence). V lost 4 bases to trimming and J lost 11 bases, with 15 bases between them. The CDR3 covers 13 residues. For the CDR3, the DNA is TGTGCCTGGAAATACGCCGATCAGGCACCCCTCCACTTT. Protein: CAWKYADQAPLHF.

This clone has just one count. This chain connects TRBV6-6 to TRBJ1-6; the D gene is possibly TRBD1 (5 bases). Germline CDR1 is MNHNY and CDR2 is SVGAGI (reference sequence). Between the trimmed V and J ends, which lost 4 bases and 9 bases, there was a span of 16 bases. The CDR3 extends over 15 amino acids. CDR3 DNA sequence: TGTGCCAGCAGTTCTCTGGGGCAGTGGGGTTCACCCCTCCACTTT. Amino acid sequence: CASSSLGQWGSPLHF.

The chain combines TRBV19 with TRBJ1-1; the D gene is possibly TRBD1 (5 bases). This CDR3 contains 16 residues. The V and J ends lost 5 bases and 1 base respectively, with 17 bases between them. Germline V gene data show CDR1 as LNHDA and CDR2 as SQIVND (reference sequence). The CDR3 sequence: CASSVTLTTANTEAFF. In DNA, the CDR3 is TGTGCCAGTAGTGTCACCCTCACGACAGCGAACACTGAAGCTTTCTTT.

The chain uses TRBV5-6 and TRBJ2-1; a weak D match, TRBD1 (6 bases). V was shortened by 5 bases and J by 10 bases, with 10 bases between the two germline ends. The CDR3 extends over 11 amino acids. CDR1 and CDR2 from the germline V gene are SGHDT and YYEEEE. CDR3 sequence: CASSYREEQFF. CDR3 in DNA: TGTGCCAGCAGTTACAGGGAGGAGCAGTTCTTC.

The chain carries TRBV7-2 and TRBJ2-5, with a weak D call TRBD2 (6 bases). The CDR3 is 13 residues long. Per germline, CDR1 SGHTA and CDR2 FQGNSA. V was shortened by 5 bases and J by 11 bases, with 18 bases between the two germline ends. The CDR3 is CASSKDGPGEQYF. The CDR3 DNA sequence: TGTGCCAGCAGCAAGGACGGTCCGGGGGAGCAGTACTTC.

The chain links TRBV27 to TRBJ1-1; the D gene is possibly TRBD1 (6 bases). The V gene's germline CDR1 is MNHEY and CDR2 SMNVEV (reference sequence). V lost 6 bases to trimming and J lost 0 bases, with 17 bases between them. There are 16 residues in the CDR3. CDR3 DNA sequence: TGTGCCAGCAGCTTTCTTTCTACAGGGATGAACACTGAAGCTTTCTTT. Translation: CASSFLSTGMNTEAFF.

This chain links TRBV6-5 with TRBJ2-5; TRBD2 matches at 11 bases. From germline, CDR1 is MNHEY and CDR2 SVGAGI. This CDR3 contains 15 residues. The junction had 7 bases not matched to a gene; V was cut back by 7 bases and J by 3 bases. Here the CDR3 DNA reads TGTGCCAGCACCTTGACTAGCGGGGCCAAAGAGACCCAGTACTTC. It encodes CASTLTSGAKETQYF.

This clone was recorded once. The V and J genes are TRBV6-1 and TRBJ2-3; D uncertain. Germline-derived CDR1 and CDR2 are MNHNS and SASEGT. V lost 9 bases, J lost 2 bases, and 12 bases lay in between. This CDR3 is built from 13 residues. CDR3 amino acids: CASSQLSTDTQYF. For the CDR3, the DNA is TGTGCCAGTTCGCAGTTGTCCACAGATACGCAGTATTTT.

This clone was observed a handful of times. The J gene is TRBJ1-1, the V gene TRBV2; D is unresolved. Germline loops: CDR1 SNHLY, CDR2 FYNNEI. V was clipped by 6 bases and J by 0 bases, with 20 bases between them. This CDR3 is built from 17 residues. The DNA for the CDR3 is TGTGCCAGCAGCCAACGCGGCGCACACCAAATGAACACTGAAGCTTTCTTT. Its protein product is CASSQRGAHQMNTEAFF.

J is TRBJ1-1 and V is TRBV5-4, with a tentative D call TRBD1 (6 bases). V dropped 0 bases and J dropped 0 bases, with 9 bases sitting between them. Germline V gene sequence: CDR1 SGHNT, CDR2 YYREEE (reference sequence). This CDR3 region has 15 residues. The CDR3 DNA reads as TGTGCCAGCAGCTTGGCCGACAGGTTGAACACTGAAGCTTTCTTT. Translating gives CASSLADRLNTEAFF.

The rearrangement links TRBV7-2 to TRBJ1-1; D not certain. Trimming took 0 bases from V and 8 from J, leaving 4 bases between them. The CDR3 is made up of 11 amino acids. The germline V gene has CDR1 SGHTA and CDR2 FQGNSA. This chain's CDR3 is CASSLAREAFF. Written as DNA, the CDR3 is TGTGCCAGCAGCTTAGCCAGGGAAGCTTTCTTT.

The chain recombines TRBV5-6 with TRBJ2-2; D is undetermined. The germline CDR1 and CDR2 sequences are SGHDT and YYEEEE. The CDR3 runs 13 residues. Trimming took 6 bases from V and 1 from J, leaving 7 bases between them. CDR3 in amino acids: CASTIRNTGELFF. Written as DNA, the CDR3 is TGTGCCAGCACCATTAGGAACACCGGGGAGCTGTTTTTT.